This entry lists 10 T cell receptor beta chains sequenced from one sample in a study of spatial heterogeneity in lung cancer. As for time point: sample taken at primary tumor resection. The authors sequenced whole RNA from tumor, nontumor lung or frozen PBMC without sorting. TCRdb re-called the 5' RACE reads through MiXCR, storing one row per CDR3 protein. Of more than 50,000 distinct CDR3 sequences in the sample, 6% to 9% were seen once. This specimen was PBMCs, taken at surgery. All receptors derive from a female donor with early-stage non-small cell lung cancer.

Only a few counts were recorded for this clonotype. The chain couples TRBV11-2 to TRBJ2-1, with 7 nucleotides matching TRBD2. V lost 1 base and J lost 9; bases outside the gene matches: 9. The V gene's germline CDR1 is SGHAT and CDR2 FQNNGV. This CDR3 is 15 amino acids long. CDR3 sequence (DNA): TGTGCCAGCAGCTTAGGCCGGACTAGTATCGTTGAGCAGTTCTTC. Protein product: CASSLGRTSIVEQFF.

This clonotype was seen repeatedly, ten times or more. The rearrangement uses TRBV20-1 and TRBJ2-7; D possibly corresponds to TRBD1 (6 bases). Trimming left V 0 bases short and J 4 bases short, with 19 bases between. The germline gives CDR1 DFQATT, CDR2 SNEGSKA (reference sequence). The CDR3 runs 16 residues. Here the CDR3 reads CSARDRGKDRLYEQYF. The DNA for the CDR3 is TGCAGTGCTAGAGATCGGGGTAAGGACAGACTTTACGAGCAGTACTTC.

DNA of the CDR3: TGTGCCAGCACTCGATCGGGGGGGCCTTATGAGCAGTTCTTC. Translated: CASTRSGGPYEQFF. The chain recombines TRBV7-8 with TRBJ2-1, with TRBD2 matching over 8 bases. Trimming cost V 7 bases and J 8 bases; bases outside gene matches: 10. There are 14 residues in the CDR3. CDR1 and CDR2 (germline): SGHVS, FQNEAQ. The complete variable domain, with remaining parts taken from reference TRBV7-8 and TRBJ2-1, reads GAGVSQSPRYKVAKRGQDVALRCDPISGHVSLFWYQQALGQGPEFLTYFQNEAQLDKSGLPSDRFFAERPEGSVSTLKIQRTQQEDSAVYLCASTRSGGPYEQFFGPGTRLTVL.

This clonotype was recorded at least ten times. The gene calls are TRBV12-3 or TRBV12-4 and TRBJ1-6; a possible D gene is TRBD1 (6 bases). Trimming cost V 7 bases and J 0 bases, with 16 bases left between them. The CDR3 extends over 17 amino acids. CDR3 in amino acids: CASNTRQGSSYNSPLHF. The DNA for the CDR3 is TGTGCCAGCAACACTCGGCAGGGGAGCTCCTATAATTCACCCCTCCACTTT.

This clonotype showed up many times. J is TRBJ2-1 and V is TRBV19; 9 bases align to TRBD2. Germline V gives CDR1 LNHDA, CDR2 SQIVND (reference sequence). J was trimmed by 8 bases and V by 1 base; bases with no gene match: 6. This CDR3 contains 15 residues. This CDR3 is CASSIASGADDEQFF. CDR3 nucleotides: TGTGCCAGTAGTATAGCTAGCGGGGCGGATGATGAGCAGTTCTTC.

This chain uses TRBV6-1 with TRBJ1-5; maybe TRBD1 (6 bases). This CDR3 spans 14 amino acids. Germline lookup yields CDR1 MNHNS and CDR2 SASEGT. V was shortened by 6 bases and J by 7 bases, with 16 bases between the two germline ends. This CDR3 reads CASRERGGDQPQHF. The DNA of the CDR3 is TGTGCCAGCAGGGAGAGGGGGGGAGACCAGCCCCAGCATTTT.

The CDR3 DNA is TGTGCCAGCAGAGGTCCGGGACTAGCGGGGAACACCGGGGAGCTGTTTTTT. Translated: CASRGPGLAGNTGELFF. The genes are TRBV28 and TRBJ2-2; TRBD2 agrees at 12 bases. Germline V gene lookup returns CDR1 MDHEN and CDR2 SYDVKM. Trimming cost V 6 bases and J 1 base; bases outside gene matches: 6. This CDR3 spans 17 amino acids.

This clonotype was seen at least ten times. This chain links TRBV29-1 with TRBJ1-1, with D perhaps TRBD1 (5 bases). V was trimmed by 5 bases and J by 0 bases, leaving 22 bases between them. Germline CDR1 is SQVTM and CDR2 is ANQGSEA. The CDR3 length is 17 residues. CDR3 in amino acids: CSVSPRQGIGVNTEAFF. The CDR3 DNA reads as TGCAGCGTTTCCCCTAGGCAGGGCATAGGAGTGAACACTGAAGCTTTCTTT.

This chain joins TRBV5-8 and TRBJ2-1; maybe TRBD1 (5 bases). Germline CDR1 is SGHTS and CDR2 is YDEGEE. The CDR3 length is 15 residues. The V end lost 7 bases, the J end lost 6 bases, and 20 bases lay between the germline ends. DNA for the CDR3: TGTGCCAGCTTCAAGGTTTCTCTGGGGCCCAATGAGCAGTTCTTC. Translating gives CASFKVSLGPNEQFF.

A few counts support this clonotype. The chain recombines TRBV14 with TRBJ2-2; 8 bases align to TRBD2. CDR3 length: 16 residues. Trimming removed 4 bases from V and 1 base from J; junction bases left unmatched: 5. CDR1 is SGHDN, CDR2 FVKESK, per germline. CDR3 DNA: TGTGCCAGCAGCCCCCTGGGACTAGTGAACACCGGGGAGCTGTTTTTT. Its protein is CASSPLGLVNTGELFF.